Listed here are 27 T cell receptor beta chains from one sample, sequenced in a study of glioma-infiltrating T cells after dendritic cell vaccination. Time point given: after dendritic cell vaccination, including at tumor progression/relapse. Libraries were prepared by immunoSEQ multiplex PCR; TCRdb keeps only in-frame clonotypes and omits some of them. The top ten clones hold 8.5% of a sample with tens of thousands of clones, 85% of them seen once. Sequenced here: blood, sampled after dendritic cell vaccination. The source of these receptors is a human donor with glioblastoma.

The chain uses TRBV19 and TRBJ1-5, with D perhaps TRBD1 (6 bases). Germline CDR1 is LNHDA and CDR2 is SQIVND (reference sequence). This CDR3 region has 16 residues. The V gene lost 7 bases and the J gene lost 3 bases, with 19 bases spanning the gap. In DNA form, the CDR3 reads TGTGCCAGTATCGGGCTGGGACACTTCTACAATCAGCCCCAGCATTTT. This encodes CASIGLGHFYNQPQHF.

The chain has TRBV5-6 and TRBJ2-3, with 10 bases identical to TRBD2. The junction had 10 bases not matched to a gene; V was cut back by 3 bases and J by 6 bases. The CDR3 is 16 amino acids. The V gene's germline CDR1 is SGHDT and CDR2 YYEEEE. The CDR3 DNA reads TGTGCCAGCAGCTCGCTCAGCGGGGGGGCAGCCGATACGCAGTATTTT. Its translation is CASSSLSGGAADTQYF. Based on the CDR3 plus reference TRBV5-6 and TRBJ2-3, the full variable domain is DAGVTQSPTHLIKTRGQQVTLRCSPKSGHDTVSWYQQALGQGPQFIFQYYEEEERQRGNFPDRFSGHQFPNYSSELNVNALLLGDSALYLCASSSLSGGAADTQYFGPGTRLTVL.

This chain uses TRBV12-2 with TRBJ1-1; the DNA was not used to check the table's D call, TRBD1. TRBV12-2 is tagged as a pseudogene. The CDR3 runs to 16 residues. The chain's CDR3 is CASRVGDSLPNTEAFF. The CDR3 nucleotides are TGTGCAAGTCGCGTTGGAGACAGCTTACCGAACACTGAAGCTTTCTTT.

The chain employs TRBV29-1 and TRBJ1-1; the D is unclear. Germline CDR1 and CDR2: SQVTM and ANQGSEA. The CDR3 length is 12 residues. DNA for the CDR3: TGCAGTGCCGTGGGCGGGAAGCGTGAAGCTTTCTTT. Its protein is CSAVGGKREAFF.

This chain links TRBV5-1 with TRBJ1-2; 7 bases map to TRBD1. The CDR3 runs 16 residues. Germline CDR1 SGHRS, CDR2 YFSETQ. J lost 2 bases, V lost 0 bases, and 7 bases had no gene match. The CDR3 DNA sequence: TGCGCCAGCAGCTTGGCCTATGTAGGGGGCAACTATGGCTACACCTTC. Its translation: CASSLAYVGGNYGYTF.

The J gene is TRBJ2-1, the V gene TRBV5-1; 9 nucleotides agree with TRBD2. This CDR3 has 15 amino acids. Germline CDR1 SGHRS, CDR2 YFSETQ. The trim removed 4 bases at V and 5 bases at J, leaving 7 bases unmatched. CDR3 coding DNA: TGCGCCAGCAGCATGGGACTAGCAGGACACAATGAGCAGTTCTTC. It translates to CASSMGLAGHNEQFF.

The chain recombines TRBV4-1 with TRBJ2-1, with 11 bases that match TRBD1. Germline CDR1 MGHRA, CDR2 YSYEKL. The CDR3 has 18 amino acids. V lost 5 bases and J lost 2; bases outside the gene matches: 11. The CDR3 spells CASSGVRPGQGAYNEQFF. Here the CDR3 DNA reads TGCGCCAGCAGCGGCGTACGTCCGGGACAGGGGGCCTACAATGAGCAGTTCTTC.

The chain employs TRBV2 and TRBJ2-1; TRBD1 matches at 7 bases. The germline V gene has CDR1 SNHLY and CDR2 FYNNEI. The CDR3 spans 12 residues. With 10 bases clipped from V and 8 bases from J, the junction kept 8 bases outside the gene matches. The CDR3 protein is CANRDSFHEQFF. The CDR3 nucleotides are TGTGCCAACCGGGACAGTTTCCATGAGCAGTTCTTC.

The chain recombines TRBV6-5 with TRBJ2-1, with 9 bases fitting TRBD2. The CDR3 spans 15 residues. V lost 5 bases to trimming and J lost 7 bases; unmatched junction nucleotides: 9. The germline gives CDR1 MNHEY, CDR2 SVGAGI. The CDR3 sequence is CASSGLAGFRNEQFF. In DNA form, the CDR3 reads TGTGCCAGCAGTGGCCTAGCGGGATTTCGGAATGAGCAGTTCTTC.

The chain carries TRBV6-6 and TRBJ1-1, with 9 bases identical to TRBD1. The CDR3 covers 15 residues. Germline trimming cut 6 bases from V and 1 base from J; bases unmatched to any gene: 6. Germline V gives CDR1 MNHNY, CDR2 SVGAGI (reference sequence). The CDR3 region is CASSSPDRGNTEAFF. CDR3 bases: TGTGCCAGCAGCTCCCCGGACAGGGGGAACACTGAAGCTTTCTTT.

The V and J genes are TRBV29-1 and TRBJ2-1; tentative D call: TRBD2 (6 bases). Looked up from germline, CDR1 is SQVTM and CDR2 is ANQGSEA. The V end was cut by 6 bases, the J end by 0 bases, with 12 bases between. The CDR3 totals 14 residues. The CDR3 protein is CSVLASGSYNEQFF. The CDR3, as DNA: TGCAGCGTCCTAGCGAGTGGCTCCTACAATGAGCAGTTCTTC.

The V gene is TRBV30, the J gene TRBJ2-2; 8 nucleotides line up with TRBD1. V was pared by 0 bases and J by 6 bases, with 0 bases of the junction left unmatched. Germline V lookup: CDR1 GTSNPN, CDR2 SVGIG (reference sequence). The CDR3 spans 13 residues. The CDR3 spells CAWSVQGAGELFF. The CDR3 region has the DNA TGTGCCTGGAGTGTACAGGGGGCCGGGGAGCTGTTTTTT.

The chain joins TRBV4-2 to TRBJ2-7; TRBD2 agrees at 7 bases. The CDR3 is 16 residues long. V dropped 0 bases and J dropped 0; count of bases not matched to a gene: 5. Per the germline V gene, CDR1 is LGHNA and CDR2 is YNFKEQ. The CDR3 is CASSQERLADSYEQYF. DNA of the CDR3: TGTGCCAGCAGCCAAGAAAGGCTAGCGGACTCCTACGAGCAGTACTTC.

This clone is a singleton in its sample. V gene TRBV18 combines with J gene TRBJ1-2, with a weak D call TRBD1 (5 bases). Per the germline V gene, CDR1 is KGHSH and CDR2 is LQKENI. V lost 3 bases and J 2 bases, leaving 25 bases between the germline ends. The CDR3 length is 19 residues. CDR3 sequence: CASSPGLGGARLTNYGYTF. The CDR3 coding sequence is TGTGCCAGCTCACCCGGGCTCGGGGGAGCGCGATTAACAAACTATGGCTACACCTTC.

The rearrangement uses TRBV4-3 and TRBJ2-7; the match to TRBD1 covers 8 bases. The CDR3 consists of 14 residues. The germline gives CDR1 LGHNA, CDR2 YSLEER. Unmatched junction bases numbered 3, after V lost 5 bases and J lost 0 bases. CDR3 coding DNA: TGCGCCAGCAGCTTTCAGGGGGCCTCCTACGAGCAGTACTTC. As protein: CASSFQGASYEQYF.

The chain has TRBV19 and TRBJ1-5; weak D call: TRBD1 (5 bases). Germline V gives CDR1 LNHDA, CDR2 SQIVND (reference sequence). Trimming pared 5 bases from V and 5 bases from J, leaving 13 bases between. The CDR3 is 14 amino acids. The CDR3 DNA sequence: TGTGCCAGTAGTCGCCGACAGCTAGATCAGCCCCAGCATTTT. It translates to CASSRRQLDQPQHF.

V is TRBV6-6 and J is TRBJ1-2; TRBD1 agrees at 7 bases. With V trimmed by 6 bases and J by 5 bases, 6 bases remained unmatched. The CDR3 is 13 amino acids. Looked up from germline, CDR1 is MNHNY and CDR2 is SVGAGI (reference sequence). CDR3 loop: CASSRTGQYGYTF. In nucleotides, the CDR3 is TGTGCCAGCAGCAGGACAGGACAATATGGCTACACCTTC.

The chain couples TRBV19 to TRBJ2-1, with TRBD1 matching 9 bases. The CDR3 totals 15 residues. The V segment lost 6 bases and the J segment 1 base; nucleotides outside the gene matches: 4. Germline CDR1 and CDR2: LNHDA and SQIVND (reference sequence). The CDR3 spells CASRPDRGSYNEQFF. The DNA for the CDR3 is TGTGCCAGTAGACCAGACAGGGGGTCCTACAATGAGCAGTTCTTC.

The chain joins TRBV5-1 to TRBJ1-2; D possibly corresponds to TRBD1 (6 bases). CDR3 length: 12 residues. Between the trimmed V and J ends, which lost 5 bases and 6 bases, there was a span of 11 bases. In germline, CDR1 is SGHRS, CDR2 YFSETQ. Written as DNA, the CDR3 is TGCGCCAGCAGTTGGGAGGGGGATGGCTACACCTTC. Translating it yields CASSWEGDGYTF.

V and J are TRBV5-4 and TRBJ2-2, with 9 bases aligning to TRBD1. The germline V gene has CDR1 SGHNT and CDR2 YYREEE (reference sequence). The CDR3 has 15 residues. J lost 6 bases, V lost 4 bases, and 7 bases had no gene match. The CDR3 protein is CASSPGTGKPGELFF. The CDR3 DNA sequence: TGTGCCAGCAGCCCAGGGACAGGGAAGCCCGGGGAGCTGTTTTTT.

V gene TRBV11-3 combines with J gene TRBJ2-1; no reliable D call. CDR3 size: 15 residues. Trimming took off 5 bases at V and 1 base at J, with 12 bases between the two ends. From germline, CDR1 is SGHNT and CDR2 YENEEA. CDR3 in DNA: TGTGCCAGCAGCCTCTCGACGAGGTCCTACAATGAGCAGTTCTTC. Its protein is CASSLSTRSYNEQFF. Looking up the rest from reference TRBV11-3 and TRBJ2-1 gives the full variable domain: EAGVVQSPRYKIIEKKQPVAFWCNPISGHNTLYWYLQNLGQGPELLIRYENEEAVDDSQLPKDRFSAERLKGVDSTLKIQPAELGDSAVYLCASSLSTRSYNEQFFGPGTRLTVL.

The genes are TRBV23-1 and TRBJ1-1, with 10 nucleotides matching TRBD1. TRBV23-1 is known as an ORF, though its function is uncertain. The CDR3 covers 16 residues. The J segment lost 5 bases and the V segment lost 6 bases, leaving 12 bases of the junction unmatched. CDR3 loop: CASRLPGQGPRTEAFF. In nucleotides, the CDR3 is TGCGCCAGCAGACTACCGGGACAGGGGCCGAGGACTGAAGCTTTCTTT.

The gene calls are TRBV5-4 and TRBJ2-7; TRBD1 agrees at 7 bases. Germline V gene sequence: CDR1 SGHNT, CDR2 YYREEE (reference sequence). The V gene end was trimmed by 3 bases and the J gene end by 2 bases; junction bases not matched to a gene: 8. This CDR3 comprises 15 residues. CDR3 sequence (DNA): TGTGCCAGCAGCTCGATATTAGGACAGGCCTACGAGCAGTACTTC. This sequence encodes CASSSILGQAYEQYF.

The chain joins TRBV2 to TRBJ2-3; D is possibly TRBD1 (6 bases). The CDR3 loop spans 13 amino acids. Between the trimmed V and J ends, which lost 11 bases and 1 base, there was a span of 13 bases. Germline V lookup: CDR1 SNHLY, CDR2 FYNNEI. The CDR3 coding sequence is TGTGCCTCCCGCCGGACAGGCACAGATACGCAGTATTTT. This sequence encodes CASRRTGTDTQYF. Supplemented by reference TRBV2 and TRBJ2-3, the full variable domain reads EPEVTQTPSHQVTQMGQEVILRCVPISNHLYFYWYRQILGQKVEFLVSFYNNEISEKSEIFDDQFSVERPDGSNFTLKIRSTKLEDSAMYFCASRRTGTDTQYFGPGTRLTVL.

The chain carries TRBV6-5 and TRBJ1-6; tentative D call: TRBD1 (5 bases). This CDR3 is built from 13 residues. CDR1 and CDR2 from the germline V gene are MNHEY and SVGAGI. With 8 bases removed from V and 10 bases from J, the gap between germline ends came to 15 bases. CDR3 nucleotides: TGTGCCAGCCAATCTCCGGGGGAATCACCCCTCCACTTT. Translated: CASQSPGESPLHF.

The chain links TRBV6-1 to TRBJ1-5, with D uncertain. Per the germline V gene, CDR1 is MNHNS and CDR2 is SASEGT. There are 14 residues in the CDR3. V lost 2 bases to trimming and J lost 7 bases, with 12 bases between them. The CDR3 bases are TGTGCCAGCAGTGAAAGGCGGGGAGGGCAGCCCCAGCATTTT. It codes for CASSERRGGQPQHF.

This clone was picked up one time. The rearrangement joins TRBV9 to TRBJ2-1; 9 bases map to TRBD1. This CDR3 spans 14 amino acids. The J segment lost 12 bases and the V segment lost 4 bases, leaving 11 bases of the junction unmatched. Germline CDR1 and CDR2: SGDLS and YYNGEE. CDR3 amino acids: CASSPRTGEEGQFF. The CDR3, as DNA: TGTGCCAGCAGCCCACGGACAGGGGAGGAGGGGCAGTTCTTC.